This TCR beta chain was retrieved from a study of blood T cell repertoires in COVID-19. As for the study in general: The United States, Italy and Spain supplied acute and convalescent COVID-19 samples. The cDNA or gDNA used as material had been derived from T cells, B-cell-depleted T cells, or PBMCs.

As to this clone: The sample has other DNA sequences that encode this CDR3 too.

The V and J ends lost 3 bases and 4 bases, in that order; junction bases with no gene match: 4. The CDR3 loop spans 14 amino acids. Germline V gene data show CDR1 as MGHRA and CDR2 as YSYEKL. As processed by the authors: Nucleated cell number was recorded as an estimate derived from reference gene primer amplification. Here immunoSEQ multiplex PCR was the method, and the copy in TCRdb shows in-frame clones only, minus some. The V and J calls and clone size were taken over from that table, and D and trimming were inferred from the DNA. This sample yields over 200,000 clones, of which roughly 80% are seen a single time; roughly 5% belongs to the top ten.

The chain uses TRBV4-1 and TRBJ2-7; 9 bases match TRBD1. This clonotype was sampled from a human donor in a cohort sampled during active COVID-19. Source material: peripheral blood. CDR3 region: CASSQDRGVYEQYF. In nucleotides, the CDR3 is TGCGCCAGCAGCCAGGACAGGGGTGTTTACGAGCAGTACTTC.